This T cell receptor beta chain appears in the sequencing data of a study of CD8 T cells in Susac syndrome (dated by TCRdb to about 2019). Some background on the complete study: Among the Susac syndrome patients who were sequenced, clinically active disease was present in over 5 and clinical remission was observed in roughly eight. At blood withdrawal, Susac syndrome patients were therapy-naive, treated with corticosteroids (with IVIg additionally given to some), or treated with IVIg alone. Whether CD8+ T cell activation and differentiation in Susac syndrome was antigen driven was tested using repertoire sequencing. Overall study outcomes, separate from this receptor: The CD4+ T cell repertoire of patients with Susac syndrome showed no detectable clonal expansion. The number of individuals in the TCR sequencing and HLA analysis was recognized as being relatively small.

Concerning this clonotype itself: Its antigen remains unidentified. Qualities for individual bases were not recorded, and no much larger clone is one base off.

High-throughput TCR beta sequencing profiled peripheral blood CD8+ and CD4+ T cells from healthy donors, Susac syndrome patients and multiple sclerosis patients. The Susac syndrome patients fulfilled recently defined diagnostic criteria for definite or probable disease. Bulk CD8+ and CD4+ T cells were purified magnetically by negative isolation, whereas CD8+ TEMRA cells were enriched by FACS. Blood was drawn into EDTA tubes, processed within 24 hours, and PBMCs were isolated by density gradient centrifugation. PBMCs intended for TCR sequencing were frozen in liquid nitrogen and were later thawed in a 37 degrees C water bath. The sorted or isolated CD4+, CD8+ and CD8+ TEMRA cells reached a purity of at least 90%. RNA was extracted with the RNeasy kit and about 0.45 to 1 ug was reverse transcribed using random hexamers. TCR beta CDR3 regions were amplified with the immunoSEQ multiplex PCR assay covering 54 Vbeta and 13 Jbeta segments. PCR amplification bias was corrected by using a synthetic template baseline for primer optimization and computational correction. As for the authors' bioinformatics: Reads were assigned to V, D and J genes according to IMGT and analyzed in immunoSEQ Analyzer, with only productive sequences retained. Clonality was computed as one minus Shannon entropy normalized by log2 of the number of productive unique sequences. For each patient and control, public and private clones were evaluated within the 100 most prevalent clones. Clones were defined as Susac-specific when absent from the healthy and MS cohorts, from about a thousand published viral clones and from other ImmuneACCESS disease sequences. TCRdb reworked the public reads: Q25 trimming with fastp, MiXCR clone assembly, productive beta chains retained. Rows matching on CDR3 protein sequence are summarized as one entry with the most common DNA and genes. It is TCRdb's table, rather than the study itself, that gives the V and J calls and clone size. A total of 70,000 to 75,000 distinct CDR3 sequences appear in this sample, roughly 93% of them only once. Approximately 0.15% of the sample rests with the top ten.

There are 16 amino acids in the CDR3, from cysteine to phenylalanine inclusive. The kept DNA is CDR3 alone, 48 bases in frame from the first base. V loses 5 bases at its end and J loses 4 bases; junction bases beyond the gene matches: 11. The CDR1 and CDR2 encoded by the germline V gene are SGHVS and FNYEAQ. The sequence joins TRBV7-6 to TRBJ1-2, with TRBD1 identical over 9 junction bases. The receptor was derived from a human donor with Susac syndrome. Material: CD4+ T cells from PBMCs. The CDR3 in this case is CASSITGGLNFYGYTF. The DNA sequence follows: TGTGCCAGCAGCATAACAGGGGGCCTAAATTTCTATGGCTACACCTTC.